This T cell receptor beta chain was observed in a study of cytomegalovirus exposure and HLA in healthy donors. The CDR3 runs 15 residues. The junction had 4 bases not matched to a gene; V was cut back by 2 bases and J by 1 base. Germline V CDR1 and CDR2: MDHEN, SYDVKM. With 60 Vbeta and 13 Jbeta primers, the PCR was carried out. Only in-frame clones appear in the TCRdb table, and some are missing; sequencing was by immunoSEQ multiplex PCR. The sample has 40,000 or so clones; around 90% are singletons. The chain combines TRBV28 with TRBJ1-1; 7 bases match TRBD1. The source is a woman aged 40-49 years in good health and CMV-seropositive. Source material: PBMCs. CDR3 DNA: TGTGCCAGCAGTTTACTCGACAGGGCGAACACTGAAGCTTTCTTT. Translating it yields CASSLLDRANTEAFF. The variable domain in full, completed from reference TRBV28 and TRBJ1-1, reads DVKVTQSSRYLVKRTGEKVFLECVQDMDHENMFWYRQDPGLGLRLIYFSYDVKMKEKGDIPEGYSVSREKKERFSLILESASTNQTSMYLCASSLLDRANTEAFFGQGTRLTVV.